The 29 T cell receptor beta chains given below trace back to one sample, sequenced in a study of CD8+CD57+ T cells in acquired aplastic anemia. Genomic DNA templated the TCR beta VDJ and CDR3 profiling. TCRdb redid the calling of the reads with MiXCR, one entry per CDR3 protein. The sample consists of just over 400,000 distinct CDR3 sequences, 65% to 80% of them appearing once. The material sequenced was sorted CD4+, CD8+, or CD8+CD57+ T cells (not recorded which) from PBMCs. The receptors here all came from a human donor in good health, serving as a control.

The J gene is TRBJ1-2, the V gene TRBV5-1, with D possibly TRBD1 on 5 matching bases. Germline CDR1 and CDR2: SGHRS and YFSETQ. This CDR3 is built from 16 residues. The V end lost 4 bases, the J end lost 1 base, and 17 bases lay between the germline ends. The CDR3 DNA reads TGCGCCAGCAGCCAGGTGCCGACAGTGGATAACTATGGCTACACCTTC. It is translated as CASSQVPTVDNYGYTF.

Concerning this clonotype itself: At one of its ends the junction is not consistent with the germline gene, which may arise from a read error. V usage is TRBV11-2 and J usage is TRBJ1-2, with no clear D. From germline, CDR1 is SGHAT and CDR2 FQNNGV. The CDR3 consists of 15 residues. The CDR3 nucleotides are TGTGCCAGCAGCTTAGTGGCCGTTGTTAACTCTGGCTACACCTTC. Protein sequence: CASSLVAVVNSGYTF.

The V call is TRBV2, the J call TRBJ2-3; 7 nucleotides align to TRBD2. The CDR3 is 15 amino acids. V shed 5 bases and J 2 bases; nucleotides not matched to a gene: 7. Looked up from germline, CDR1 is SNHLY and CDR2 is FYNNEI. The CDR3 reads CASSPGTTDTDTQYF. CDR3 sequence (DNA): TGTGCCAGCAGTCCCGGGACTACCGACACAGATACGCAGTATTTT. Complete variable domain (other parts from reference TRBV2 and TRBJ2-3): EPEVTQTPSHQVTQMGQEVILRCVPISNHLYFYWYRQILGQKVEFLVSFYNNEISEKSEIFDDQFSVERPDGSNFTLKIRSTKLEDSAMYFCASSPGTTDTDTQYFGPGTRLTVL.

Of note for this clonotype: At one boundary the junction diverges from the germline segment, which might be a read error. The genes are TRBV7-2 and TRBJ1-2; TRBD1 matches 10 bases. The CDR3 is 16 amino acids. The germline CDR1 and CDR2 sequences are SGHTA and FQGNSA. The CDR3 nucleotides are TGTGCCAGCAGCTTAGGGGGACAGGGGCGAAGGGGTGGCTACGCCTTC. Translating gives CASSLGGQGRRGGYAF.

J is TRBJ1-6 and V is TRBV11-2; D gene ambiguous. The CDR3 runs 15 residues. Trimming took off 5 bases at V and 5 bases at J, with 13 bases between the two ends. Germline loops: CDR1 SGHAT, CDR2 FQNNGV. The CDR3 coding sequence is TGTGCCAGCAGCATAACAAGTGAGCATAATTCACCCCTCCACTTT. Translated: CASSITSEHNSPLHF.

For this clonotype: The junction and the germline gene differ at one end; a read error may be behind it. The chain has TRBV7-7 and TRBJ1-6; possible D gene TRBD1, 5 bases. This CDR3 comprises 16 residues. Germline V gene data show CDR1 as SSHAT and CDR2 as FNYEAQ (reference sequence). The CDR3: CASSLAGQHEQYFLHF. In DNA form, the CDR3 reads TGTGCTAGCAGCTTAGCAGGGCAGCACGAGCAGTACTTCCTCCACTTT. Drawing the rest from reference TRBV7-7 and TRBJ1-6, the complete variable domain is GAGVSQSPRYKVTKRGQDVTLRCDPISSHATLYWYQQALGQGPEFLTYFNYEAQPDKSGLPSDRFSAERPEGSISTLTIQRTEQRDSAMYRCASSLAGQHEQYFLHFGNGTRLTVT.

About this clonotype itself: The conserved phenylalanine or tryptophan is not found at the CDR3 terminus, so this likely reflects a read error. The DNA is left out, because the CDR3 cannot be placed on it with certainty; the CDR3 is given as TCRdb lists it. The V and J genes are TRBV15 and TRBJ1-3; the D segment call TRBD1 is taken from the table without a DNA check. The CDR3 sequence runs 9 residues, both termini included. Germline-derived CDR1 and CDR2 are LNHNV and YYDKDF (reference sequence). CDR3: CATSRVKDT.

The V gene is TRBV5-4, the J gene TRBJ1-6; D possibly corresponds to TRBD1 (5 bases). V dropped 0 bases and J dropped 0 bases, with 13 bases sitting between them. Germline CDR1 is SGHNT and CDR2 is YYREEE (reference sequence). This CDR3 spans 18 amino acids. The CDR3 reads CASSLGDAEPSYNSPLHF. The CDR3 nucleotides are TGTGCCAGCAGCTTGGGGGACGCTGAGCCCTCCTATAATTCACCCCTCCACTTT.

Of note for this clonotype: Mismatch with germline at one junction end may stem from a read error. The gene calls are TRBV2 and TRBJ1-5; tentative D call: TRBD1 (5 bases). There are 15 residues in the CDR3. Germline-derived CDR1 and CDR2 are SNHLY and FYNNEI. In DNA, the CDR3 is TGTGCCAGCAGCCGGCAGGGTGGAGGCACCGAGGCGCTGTATTTT. Translation gives CASSRQGGGTEALYF.

The V gene is TRBV20-1, the J gene TRBJ1-6, with 10 positions matching TRBD1. The CDR3 has 17 residues. CDR1 is DFQATT, CDR2 SNEGSKA, per germline (reference sequence). Losses at the gene ends were 3 bases for V and 8 bases for J; bases not matched to a gene: 13. The CDR3 region has the DNA TGCAGTGCTAGGAGAGCACGGGACAGGGGTTCTCATTCACCCCTCCACTTT. Amino acid sequence: CSARRARDRGSHSPLHF.

The V gene is TRBV19, the J gene TRBJ1-3; no firm D call. The germline V gene encodes CDR1 LNHDA and CDR2 SQIVND (reference sequence). The CDR3 consists of 13 residues. Trimming removed 0 bases from V and 2 bases from J, with 2 bases in between. The CDR3 reads CASSIDPGNTIYF. For the CDR3, the DNA is TGTGCCAGTAGTATAGATCCTGGAAACACCATATATTTT.

About this clonotype itself: The final CDR3 position lacks the conserved phenylalanine or tryptophan, pointing to a likely read error. No DNA is shown, since the ends of the CDR3 on it are uncertain; the CDR3 is the one TCRdb lists. The chain joins TRBV2 to TRBJ2-1; the table gives TRBD1 as D, unverified against the DNA. The germline V gene has CDR1 SNHLY and CDR2 FYNNEI. The CDR3 is 14 residues long, ends included. CDR3 sequence reads: CASSEEGGQGGHCY.

This clonotype was counted at least ten times. A much larger clone sits a single nucleotide away, making a read error possible. The V call is TRBV10-3, the J call TRBJ2-2; 8 bases agree with TRBD2. Germline CDR1 and CDR2: ENHRY and SYGVKD. The CDR3 sequence is 15 residues long. CDR3 residues: CAISVRGGQGGEPFF. CDR3 DNA: TGTGCCATCAGTGTGCGCGGGGGGCAGGGCGGGGAGCCGTTTTTT.

The J gene is TRBJ2-7, the V gene TRBV7-3; TRBD1 or TRBD2 may be the D gene (6 bases each). V shed 3 bases and J shed 1 base, with 22 bases lying between them. The CDR3 length is 18 residues. CDR1 is SGHTA, CDR2 FQGTGA, per germline. The CDR3 region is CASSLGVTGGQNSYEQYF. CDR3 coding DNA: TGTGCCAGCAGCTTGGGCGTTACCGGGGGCCAGAATTCCTACGAGCAGTACTTC.

V usage is TRBV7-2 and J usage is TRBJ2-1; no clear D. Trimming removed 5 bases at V and 7 bases at J, with 3 bases between. This CDR3 comprises 10 residues. The germline CDR1 and CDR2 sequences are SGHTA and FQGNSA. DNA for the CDR3: TGTGCCAGCAGCATAAATGAGCAGTTCTTC. The encoded protein is CASSINEQFF.

The V gene is TRBV29-1, the J gene TRBJ1-4, with 8 bases lining up with TRBD1. The germline V gene encodes CDR1 SQVTM and CDR2 ANQGSEA. The ends lost 7 bases at V and 4 bases at J; junction bases unmatched: 5. This CDR3 has 13 amino acids. This CDR3 is CSARTGINEKLFF. CDR3 coding DNA: TGCAGCGCTAGGACAGGGATTAATGAAAAACTGTTTTTT.

On this clonotype: A read error may produce the germline difference seen at one junction end. The chain joins TRBV5-1 to TRBJ2-3; D possibly corresponds to TRBD2 (6 bases). This CDR3 has 15 amino acids. Germline lookup yields CDR1 SGHRS and CDR2 YFSETQ. The CDR3 DNA reads as TGTGCCAGCAGCTCGGAGGGCTACGAGCAAGATACGCAGTATTTT. It yields the protein CASSSEGYEQDTQYF.

This clonotype was counted many times. CDR3 protein: CSVASEIATNEKLFF. The CDR3 DNA is TGCAGCGTTGCCTCCGAAATAGCAACTAATGAAAAACTGTTTTTT. V and J are TRBV29-1 and TRBJ1-4, with D unclear. The V gene lost 4 bases and the J gene lost 0 bases, with 12 bases spanning the gap. The CDR3 is made up of 15 amino acids. Germline lookup yields CDR1 SQVTM and CDR2 ANQGSEA.

This clonotype was detected only a few times. The rearrangement links TRBV6-5 to TRBJ1-1, with D unclear. V lost 4 bases to trimming and J lost 1 base, with 13 bases between them. Looked up from germline, CDR1 is MNHEY and CDR2 is SVGAGI. The CDR3 spans 15 residues. This CDR3 reads CASSFRPTENTEAFF. The DNA for the CDR3 is TGTGCCAGCAGTTTCCGTCCCACGGAGAACACTGAAGCTTTCTTT.

The chain has TRBV7-2 and TRBJ2-3; TRBD2 agrees at 7 bases. Germline CDR1 reads SGHTA; CDR2 reads FQGNSA. Trimming cost V 5 bases and J 8 bases; bases outside gene matches: 13. This CDR3 is built from 15 residues. CDR3 nucleotide sequence: TGTGCCAGCAGCGTCGAAGTAGCGGGTAGGACTACGCAGTATTTT. Translation gives CASSVEVAGRTTQYF.

This clonotype was found once. The genes are TRBV20-1 and TRBJ1-1; weak D call: TRBD1 (6 bases). CDR3 length: 13 amino acids. Germline-derived CDR1 and CDR2 are DFQATT and SNEGSKA (reference sequence). The V and J ends lost 3 bases and 9 bases respectively, with 17 bases between them. DNA of the CDR3: TGCAGTGCTAGTACAGCGGGACAAACCCAAGCTTTCTTT. Residues: CSASTAGQTQAFF.

The rearrangement links TRBV12-3 or TRBV12-4 to TRBJ1-6, with no clear D. V gave up 1 base and J gave up 14 bases, with 6 bases separating them. The CDR3 extends over 11 amino acids. The CDR3 region is CASSLDGALHF. The DNA for the CDR3 is TGTGCCAGCAGTTTAGATGGGGCCCTCCACTTT.

In its sample, this clonotype was seen once. The genes are TRBV12-3 or TRBV12-4 and TRBJ2-3; D not resolved. Deletions cut 6 bases from V and 5 bases from J, with 9 bases between. The CDR3 totals 12 residues. The CDR3: CASSLLIDTQYF. The CDR3 DNA reads TGTGCCAGCAGCCTCCTTATAGATACGCAGTATTTT.

V gene TRBV19 combines with J gene TRBJ1-5, with D tentatively TRBD1 (6 bases). The germline gives CDR1 LNHDA, CDR2 SQIVND (reference sequence). Deletions cut 0 bases from V and 6 bases from J, with 9 bases between. The CDR3 is made up of 14 amino acids. In nucleotides, the CDR3 is TGTGCCAGTAGTATAGAGGGGGCCAGTCAGCCCCAGCATTTT. Encoded protein: CASSIEGASQPQHF.

With regard to this clonotype: The missing conserved phenylalanine or tryptophan at the end of this CDR3 makes a read error likely. The rearrangement links TRBV7-3 to TRBJ1-4; perhaps TRBD1 as D (6 bases). The CDR3 runs 13 residues. V lost 5 bases and J lost 8, with 12 bases in between. Germline CDR1 SGHTA, CDR2 FQGTGA. CDR3 nucleotides: TGTGCCAGCAGCGAGAAAGGGGGGGAAAAACTGTTTACG. Protein sequence: CASSEKGGEKLFT.

This clonotype was counted between two and nine times. Just one base apart from a much larger clone, this may be a read error. The DNA for the CDR3 is TGTGCCACCCGGGACGACACAGATACGCAGTATTTT. It translates to CATRDDTDTQYF. The chain combines TRBV10-3 with TRBJ2-3; perhaps D is TRBD1 or TRBD2 (5 bases each). V lost 10 bases and J lost 2, with 10 bases in between. Germline CDR1 is ENHRY and CDR2 is SYGVKD. The CDR3 runs 12 residues.

In this sample, this clonotype turned up once. The CDR3 carries no conserved terminal phenylalanine or tryptophan, so it likely arises from a read error. V gene TRBV7-2 combines with J gene TRBJ1-2; tentative D call: TRBD1 (6 bases). The CDR3 is made up of 14 amino acids. Germline assignment: CDR1 SGHTA and CDR2 FQGNSA. CDR3 nucleotides: TGTGCCAGCAGCGAACGGGGGCAGCACTATGACTACACCCTC. Protein: CASSERGQHYDYTL.

The chain employs TRBV5-1 and TRBJ2-1, with TRBD2 as a possible D gene (5 bases). Germline values: CDR1 SGHRS, CDR2 YFSETQ. The V and J ends lost 0 bases and 10 bases respectively, with 11 bases between them. The CDR3 is made up of 13 amino acids. CDR3 protein: CASSLERGKEQFF. As DNA, the CDR3 is TGCGCCAGCAGCTTGGAGCGAGGGAAAGAGCAGTTCTTC.

This clonotype was picked up many times. The CDR3 coding sequence is TGTGCCAGCAGCTTCAGGGGGTCCAATGAGCAGTTCTTC. This sequence encodes CASSFRGSNEQFF. The chain links TRBV7-9 to TRBJ2-1; TRBD1 agrees at 7 bases. Germline V gene data show CDR1 as SEHNR and CDR2 as FQNEAQ (reference sequence). The CDR3 is made up of 13 amino acids. The junction had 2 bases not matched to a gene; V was cut back by 3 bases and J by 6 bases.